This T cell receptor (beta chain) was sequenced for a study of blood T cell repertoires in COVID-19. At the level of the study: The origin of the acute and convalescent COVID-19 samples was the United States, Italy and Spain.

As processed by the authors: Amplification from reference gene primers served as the basis for estimated nucleated cell counts. Generated by immunoSEQ multiplex PCR, the TCRdb table keeps only in-frame clones and is missing some. Clonal size and the V and J genes are those of that table, whereas D and trimming came from the DNA. Found here are around 86,000 clones, more than 80% of them singletons; the top ten hold under 35%. This CDR3 is built from 16 residues. The gene calls are TRBV21-1 and TRBJ2-7; no DNA check was done on the table's D call, TRBD2. TRBV21-1 counts as a pseudogene. The receptor's source is a woman aged 80 or over with acute or convalescent COVID-19. The sample consisted of peripheral blood. The DNA for the CDR3 is TGTGCCAGCAGCAAAAAGGCGCCGGGACTTTCCTACGAGCAGTACTTC. It encodes CASSKKAPGLSYEQYF.